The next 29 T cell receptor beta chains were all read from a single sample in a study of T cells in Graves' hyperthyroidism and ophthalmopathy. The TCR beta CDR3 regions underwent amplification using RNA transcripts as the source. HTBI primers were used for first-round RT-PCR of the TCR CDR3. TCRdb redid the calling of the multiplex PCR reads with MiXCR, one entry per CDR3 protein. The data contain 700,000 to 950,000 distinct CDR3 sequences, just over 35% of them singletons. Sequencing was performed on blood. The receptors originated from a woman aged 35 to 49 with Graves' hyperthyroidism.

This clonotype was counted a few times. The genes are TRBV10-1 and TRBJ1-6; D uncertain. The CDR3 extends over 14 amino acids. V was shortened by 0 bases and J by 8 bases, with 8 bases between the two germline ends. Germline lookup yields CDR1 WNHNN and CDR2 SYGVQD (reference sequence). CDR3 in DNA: TGCGCCAGCAGTGAGTCAACCAGATATTCACCCCTCCACTTT. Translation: CASSESTRYSPLHF.

CDR3 protein: CASSFSGTGPETQYF. CDR3 nucleotide sequence: TGTGCCAGCAGTTTTTCCGGAACAGGGCCGGAGACCCAGTACTTC. The rearrangement uses TRBV12-3 or TRBV12-4 and TRBJ2-5; D is possibly TRBD1 (6 bases). This CDR3 contains 15 residues. With 3 bases removed from V and 5 bases from J, the gap between germline ends came to 16 bases.

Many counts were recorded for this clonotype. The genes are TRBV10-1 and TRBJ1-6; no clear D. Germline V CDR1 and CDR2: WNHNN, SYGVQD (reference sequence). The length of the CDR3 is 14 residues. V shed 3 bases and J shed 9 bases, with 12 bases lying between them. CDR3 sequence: CASSDRGEISPLHF. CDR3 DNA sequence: TGCGCCAGCAGTGACCGGGGTGAGATTTCACCCCTCCACTTT.

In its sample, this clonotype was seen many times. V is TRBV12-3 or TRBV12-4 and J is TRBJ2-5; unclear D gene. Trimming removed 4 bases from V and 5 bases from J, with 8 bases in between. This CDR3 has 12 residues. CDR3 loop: CASSYPAETQYF. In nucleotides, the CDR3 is TGTGCCAGCAGTTACCCGGCGGAGACCCAGTACTTC.

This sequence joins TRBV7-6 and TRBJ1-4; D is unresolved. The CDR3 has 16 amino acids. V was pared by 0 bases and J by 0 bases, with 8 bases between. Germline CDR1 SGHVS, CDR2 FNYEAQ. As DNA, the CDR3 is TGTGCCAGCAGCTTAGCGCAGCCTACAACTAATGAAAAACTGTTTTTT. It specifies CASSLAQPTTNEKLFF. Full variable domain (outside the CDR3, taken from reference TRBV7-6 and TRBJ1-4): GAGVSQSPRYKVTKRGQDVALRCDPISGHVSLYWYRQALGQGPEFLTYFNYEAQQDKSGLPNDRFSAERPEGSISTLTIQRTEQRDSAMYRCASSLAQPTTNEKLFFGSGTQLSVL.

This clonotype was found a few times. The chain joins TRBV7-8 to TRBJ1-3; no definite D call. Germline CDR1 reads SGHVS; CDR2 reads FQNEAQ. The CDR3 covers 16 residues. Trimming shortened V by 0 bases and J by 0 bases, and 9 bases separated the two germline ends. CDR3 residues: CASSLAGYASGNTIYF. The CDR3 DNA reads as TGTGCCAGCAGCTTAGCAGGATACGCCTCTGGAAACACCATATATTTT.

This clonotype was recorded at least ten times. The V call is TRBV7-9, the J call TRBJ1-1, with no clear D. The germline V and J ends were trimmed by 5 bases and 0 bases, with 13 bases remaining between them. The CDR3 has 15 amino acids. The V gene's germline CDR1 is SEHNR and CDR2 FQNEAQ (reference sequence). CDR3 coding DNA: TGTGCCAGCAGCCCAGAAGGTCTCTTGAACACTGAAGCTTTCTTT. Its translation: CASSPEGLLNTEAFF. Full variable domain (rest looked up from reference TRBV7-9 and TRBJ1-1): DTGVSQNPRHKITKRGQNVTFRCDPISEHNRLYWYRQTLGQGPEFLTYFQNEAQLEKSRLLSDRFSAERPKGSFSTLEIQRTEQGDSAMYLCASSPEGLLNTEAFFGQGTRLTVV.

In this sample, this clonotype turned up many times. For the CDR3, the DNA is TGTGCCAGTAGTATAGATTCACAGGGATACGAGCAGTACTTC. It encodes CASSIDSQGYEQYF. This chain connects TRBV19 to TRBJ2-7, with D perhaps matching TRBD1 (6 bases). Trimming removed 0 bases at V and 4 bases at J, with 10 bases between. The CDR3 sequence is 14 residues long. The germline gives CDR1 LNHDA, CDR2 SQIVND (reference sequence).

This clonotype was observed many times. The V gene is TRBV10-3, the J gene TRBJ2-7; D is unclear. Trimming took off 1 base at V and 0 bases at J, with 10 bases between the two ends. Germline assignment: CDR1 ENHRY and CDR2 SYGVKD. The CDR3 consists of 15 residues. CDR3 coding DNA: TGTGCCATCAGTGAGTGGTCTCCATCCTCCTACGAGCAGTACTTC. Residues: CAISEWSPSSYEQYF.

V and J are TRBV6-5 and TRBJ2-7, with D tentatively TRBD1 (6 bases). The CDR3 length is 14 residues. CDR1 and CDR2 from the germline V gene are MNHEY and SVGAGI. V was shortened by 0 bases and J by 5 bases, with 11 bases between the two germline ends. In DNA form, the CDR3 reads TGTGCCAGCAGTTACTCCTACGACAGGCACGAGCAGTACTTC. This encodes CASSYSYDRHEQYF.

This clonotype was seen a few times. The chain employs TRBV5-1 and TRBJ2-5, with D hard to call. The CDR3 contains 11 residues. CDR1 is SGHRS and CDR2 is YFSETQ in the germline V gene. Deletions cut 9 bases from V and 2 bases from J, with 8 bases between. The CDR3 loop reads CATTEQETQYF. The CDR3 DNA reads TGCGCCACCACGGAACAAGAGACCCAGTACTTC.

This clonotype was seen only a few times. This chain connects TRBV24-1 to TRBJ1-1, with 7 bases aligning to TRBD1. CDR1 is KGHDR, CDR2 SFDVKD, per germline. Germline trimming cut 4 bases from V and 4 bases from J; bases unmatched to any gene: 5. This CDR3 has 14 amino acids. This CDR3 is CATSDRQGSTEAFF. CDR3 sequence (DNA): TGTGCCACCAGTGACCGACAGGGAAGCACTGAAGCTTTCTTT.

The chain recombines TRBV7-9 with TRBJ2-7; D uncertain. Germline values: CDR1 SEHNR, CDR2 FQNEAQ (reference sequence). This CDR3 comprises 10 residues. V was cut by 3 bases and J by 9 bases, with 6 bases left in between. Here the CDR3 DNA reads TGTGCCAGCAGCTTGTGGGGGCAGTACTTC. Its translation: CASSLWGQYF.

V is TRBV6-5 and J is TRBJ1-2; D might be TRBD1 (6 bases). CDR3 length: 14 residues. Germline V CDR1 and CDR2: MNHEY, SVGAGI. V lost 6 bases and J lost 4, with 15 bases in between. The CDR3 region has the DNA TGTGCCAGCAGGGCGACAGGAGGGGGCTATGGCTACACCTTC. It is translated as CASRATGGGYGYTF.

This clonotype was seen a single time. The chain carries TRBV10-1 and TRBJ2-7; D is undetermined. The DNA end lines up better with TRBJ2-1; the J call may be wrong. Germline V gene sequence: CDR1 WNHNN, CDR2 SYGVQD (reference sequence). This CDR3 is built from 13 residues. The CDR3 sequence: CASSESTQNEQFF. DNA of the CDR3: TGCGCCAGCAGTGAGTCGACGCAGAATGAGCAGTTCTTC.

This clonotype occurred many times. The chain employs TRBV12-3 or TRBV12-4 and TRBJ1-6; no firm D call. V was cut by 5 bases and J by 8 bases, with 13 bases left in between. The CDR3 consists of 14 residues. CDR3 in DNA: TGTGCCAGCAGTCCCACGGTTTCGGATTCACCCCTCCACTTT. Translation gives CASSPTVSDSPLHF.

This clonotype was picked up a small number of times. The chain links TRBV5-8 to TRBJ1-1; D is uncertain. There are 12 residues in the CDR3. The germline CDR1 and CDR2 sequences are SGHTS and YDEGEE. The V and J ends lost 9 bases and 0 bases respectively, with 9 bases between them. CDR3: CATNFMNTEAFF. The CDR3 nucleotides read TGTGCCACCAACTTCATGAACACTGAAGCTTTCTTT.

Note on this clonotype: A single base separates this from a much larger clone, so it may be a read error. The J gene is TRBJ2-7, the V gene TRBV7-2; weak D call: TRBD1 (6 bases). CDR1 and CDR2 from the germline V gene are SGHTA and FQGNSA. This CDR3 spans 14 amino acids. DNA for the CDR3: TGTGCCAACAGCTCTCGACAGGTTGGCTACGAGCAGTACTTC. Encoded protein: CANSSRQVGYEQYF.

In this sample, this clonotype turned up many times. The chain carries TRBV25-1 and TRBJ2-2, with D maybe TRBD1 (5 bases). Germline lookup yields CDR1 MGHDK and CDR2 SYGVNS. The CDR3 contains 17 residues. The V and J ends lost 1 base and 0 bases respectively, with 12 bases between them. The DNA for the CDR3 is TGTGCCAGCAGTGAATTTAGCTGGACAACGAACACCGGGGAGCTGTTTTTT. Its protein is CASSEFSWTTNTGELFF.

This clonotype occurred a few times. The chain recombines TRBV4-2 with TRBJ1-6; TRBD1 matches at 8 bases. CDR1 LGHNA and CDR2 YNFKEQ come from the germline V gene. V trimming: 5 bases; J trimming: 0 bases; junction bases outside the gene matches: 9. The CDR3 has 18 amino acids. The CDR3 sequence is CASSTRTGTGSYNSPLHF. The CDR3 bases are TGTGCCAGCAGCACCAGGACAGGGACGGGCTCCTATAATTCACCCCTCCACTTT.

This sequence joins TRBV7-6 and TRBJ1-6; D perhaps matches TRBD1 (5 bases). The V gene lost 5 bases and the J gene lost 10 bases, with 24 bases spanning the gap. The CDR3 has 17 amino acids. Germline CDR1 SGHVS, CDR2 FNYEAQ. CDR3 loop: CASSVLNSGTDGSPLHF. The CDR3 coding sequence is TGTGCCAGCAGCGTCCTAAATTCCGGGACGGATGGATCACCCCTCCACTTT.

DNA for the CDR3: TGCAGCGTTAGAGCGGTAGGGGAGACCCAGTACTTC. The encoded protein is CSVRAVGETQYF. This sequence joins TRBV29-1 and TRBJ2-5, with D perhaps TRBD2 (5 bases). This CDR3 is 12 amino acids long. Germline CDR1 reads SQVTM; CDR2 reads ANQGSEA. V dropped 5 bases and J dropped 5 bases, with 12 bases sitting between them.

As DNA, the CDR3 is TGCAGTGCTAGAGGATTCAATACAGGGGGCGGAGAAGCTTTCTTT. Protein sequence: CSARGFNTGGGEAFF. The rearrangement links TRBV20-1 to TRBJ1-1; 9 bases fit TRBD1. Trimming removed 1 base from V and 8 bases from J; junction bases left unmatched: 11. The CDR3 has 15 amino acids. Per the germline V gene, CDR1 is DFQATT and CDR2 is SNEGSKA (reference sequence).

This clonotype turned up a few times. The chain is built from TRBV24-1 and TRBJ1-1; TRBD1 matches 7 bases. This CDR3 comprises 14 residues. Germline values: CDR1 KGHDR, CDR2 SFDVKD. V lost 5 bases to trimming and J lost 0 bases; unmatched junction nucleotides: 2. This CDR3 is CATSGQGMNTEAFF. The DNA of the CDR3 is TGTGCCACCAGTGGACAGGGAATGAACACTGAAGCTTTCTTT.

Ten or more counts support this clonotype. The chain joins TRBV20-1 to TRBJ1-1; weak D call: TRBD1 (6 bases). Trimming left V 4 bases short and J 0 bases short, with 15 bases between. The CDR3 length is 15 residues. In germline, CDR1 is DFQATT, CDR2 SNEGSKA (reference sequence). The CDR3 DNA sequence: TGCAGTGCTAATCGAAGGGACAACATGAACACTGAAGCTTTCTTT. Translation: CSANRRDNMNTEAFF.

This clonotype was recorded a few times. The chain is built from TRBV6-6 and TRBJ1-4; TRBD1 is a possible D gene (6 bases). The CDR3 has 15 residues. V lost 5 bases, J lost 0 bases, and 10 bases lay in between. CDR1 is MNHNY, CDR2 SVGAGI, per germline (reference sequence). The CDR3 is CASSEPGATNEKLFF. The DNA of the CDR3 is TGTGCCAGCAGTGAACCAGGGGCAACTAATGAAAAACTGTTTTTT.

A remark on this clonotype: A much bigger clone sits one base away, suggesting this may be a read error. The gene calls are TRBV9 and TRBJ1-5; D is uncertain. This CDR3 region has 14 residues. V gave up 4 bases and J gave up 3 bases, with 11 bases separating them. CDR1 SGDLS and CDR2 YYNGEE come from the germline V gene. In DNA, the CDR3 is TGTGCCAGCAGCCCCAGGAGGATCAATCAGCCCCAGCATTTT. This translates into CASSPRRINQPQHF.

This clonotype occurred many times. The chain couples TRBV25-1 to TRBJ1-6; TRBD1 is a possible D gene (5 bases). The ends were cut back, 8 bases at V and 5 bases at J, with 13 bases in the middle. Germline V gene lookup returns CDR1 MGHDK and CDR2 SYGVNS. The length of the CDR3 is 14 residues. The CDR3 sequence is CASHRGLNNSPLHF. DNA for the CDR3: TGTGCCAGCCATCGGGGACTCAATAATTCACCCCTCCACTTT.

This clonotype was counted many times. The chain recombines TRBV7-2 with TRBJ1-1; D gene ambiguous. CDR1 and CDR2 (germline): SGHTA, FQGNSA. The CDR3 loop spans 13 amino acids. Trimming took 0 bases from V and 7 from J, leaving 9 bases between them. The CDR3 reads CASSLAGNGEAFF. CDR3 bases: TGTGCCAGCAGCTTAGCGGGGAACGGTGAAGCTTTCTTT. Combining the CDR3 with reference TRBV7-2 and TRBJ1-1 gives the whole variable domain GAGVSQSPSNKVTEKGKDVELRCDPISGHTALYWYRQSLGQGLEFLIYFQGNSAPDKSGLPSDRFSAERTGGSVSTLTIQRTQQEDSAVYLCASSLAGNGEAFFGQGTRLTVV.